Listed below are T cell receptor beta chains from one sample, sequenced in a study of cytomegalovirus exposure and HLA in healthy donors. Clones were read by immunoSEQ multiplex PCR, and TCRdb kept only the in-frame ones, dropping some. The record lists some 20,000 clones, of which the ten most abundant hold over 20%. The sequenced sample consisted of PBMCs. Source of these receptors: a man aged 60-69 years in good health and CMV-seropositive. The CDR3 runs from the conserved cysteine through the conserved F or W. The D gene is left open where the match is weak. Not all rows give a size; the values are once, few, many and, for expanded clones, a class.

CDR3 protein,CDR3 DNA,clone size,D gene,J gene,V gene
CSVVGLAGDTGELFF,TGCAGCGTCGTGGGACTAGCGGGCGACACCGGGGAGCTGTTTTTT,NA,TRBD2,TRBJ2-2,TRBV29-1
CASSLGTGRENQYF,TGCGCCAGCAGCTTAGGGACAGGGCGGGAGAACCAGTACTTC,NA,TRBD1,TRBJ2-5,TRBV5-1
CASSKVQKTNRETQYF,TGTGCCAGCAGCAAAGTTCAGAAAACCAATCGAGAGACCCAGTACTTC,NA,NA,TRBJ2-5,TRBV21-1
CSVSDREGATQYF,TGCAGCGTCTCGGACAGGGAGGGGGCGACCCAGTACTTC,NA,NA,TRBJ2-5,TRBV29-1
CASSQSGQGFSGYTF,TGTGCCAGCAGCCAATCCGGACAGGGTTTTTCCGGCTACACCTTC,NA,TRBD1,TRBJ1-2,TRBV4-2
CASSPARGYEQYF,TGTGCCAGCTCACCAGCAAGGGGCTACGAGCAGTACTTC,NA,NA,TRBJ2-7,TRBV18
CASSLDLGRNNEQFF,TGTGCCAGCTCACTAGACCTGGGCAGAAACAATGAGCAGTTCTTC,NA,NA,TRBJ2-1,TRBV18
CASSLEGQGRQPQHF,TGCGCCAGCAGCTTGGAGGGACAGGGAAGACAGCCCCAGCATTTT,NA,TRBD1,TRBJ1-5,TRBV5-1
CASSLAGQSHGYTF,TGTGCCAGCAGCTTAGCGGGCCAGTCCCATGGCTACACCTTC,NA,NA,TRBJ1-2,TRBV7-9
CASSTYSGSVNEQYF,TGTGCCAGCAGTACCTATAGCGGGAGTGTCAACGAGCAGTACTTC,NA,TRBD2,TRBJ2-7,TRBV6-5
CASSLVARGSAYEQYF,TGCGCCAGCAGCTTGGTAGCAAGGGGATCGGCCTACGAGCAGTACTTC,NA,NA,TRBJ2-7,TRBV5-1
CASRVAGMSDTQYF,TGCGCCAGCAGAGTAGCGGGAATGTCAGATACGCAGTATTTT,NA,TRBD2,TRBJ2-3,TRBV5-1
CAISEAGRKYEQYF,TGTGCCATCAGTGAAGCGGGGCGTAAGTACGAGCAGTACTTC,NA,TRBD2,TRBJ2-7,TRBV10-3
CSVESTGGTDTQYF,TGCAGCGTTGAGTCCACAGGGGGTACAGATACGCAGTATTTT,NA,TRBD1,TRBJ2-3,TRBV29-1
CASSLNRRGQGEQYF,TGTGCCAGCAGTTTAAACCGCAGGGGGCAGGGGGAGCAGTACTTC,NA,TRBD1,TRBJ2-7,TRBV27
CASSIAGQGYEQYF,TGTGCCAGTAGTATTGCAGGACAGGGTTACGAGCAGTACTTC,NA,TRBD1,TRBJ2-7,TRBV19
CASSLDTTSLQTQYF,TGCGCCAGCAGCTTGGATACGACATCCCTCCAGACCCAGTACTTC,NA,NA,TRBJ2-5,TRBV5-1
CASTPLSGSSYEQYF,TGTGCCAGCACCCCCCTCAGCGGGAGCTCCTACGAGCAGTACTTC,NA,TRBD2,TRBJ2-7,TRBV27
CASSQNNRVYNEKLFF,TGTGCCAGCAGCCAAAATAACCGGGTCTATAATGAAAAACTGTTTTTT,NA,NA,TRBJ1-4,TRBV14
CASSLGGLNTEAFF,TGTGCCAGCAGCTTGGGGGGGTTGAACACTGAAGCTTTCTTT,NA,NA,TRBJ1-1,TRBV7-9
CASAQGGEKLFF,TGTGCCAGCGCTCAGGGAGGAGAAAAACTGTTTTTT,NA,NA,TRBJ1-4,TRBV6-6
CASSVRAGANVLTF,TGTGCCAGCAGCGTACGGGCTGGGGCCAACGTCCTGACTTTC,NA,NA,TRBJ2-6,TRBV9
CASSPSGSSEQYF,TGTGCCAGCTCACCAAGCGGGAGCTCCGAGCAGTACTTC,NA,TRBD2,TRBJ2-7,TRBV18
CASSERGDSRYEQYF,TGTGCCAGTAGTGAAAGAGGGGACAGCCGCTACGAGCAGTACTTC,NA,TRBD1,TRBJ2-7,TRBV19
CASSTDRGYEQYF,TGTGCCAGCTCCACGGACAGGGGGTACGAGCAGTACTTC,NA,TRBD1,TRBJ2-7,TRBV25-1
CASTTVGGASTGELFF,TGCGCCAGCACCACGGTCGGGGGGGCGAGCACCGGGGAGCTGTTTTTT,NA,TRBD2,TRBJ2-2,TRBV5-1
CASSLQAESYEQYF,TGCGCCAGCAGCTTGCAGGCCGAATCCTACGAGCAGTACTTC,NA,NA,TRBJ2-7,TRBV5-1
CATSRDGTGGYEQYF,TGTGCCACCAGCAGAGATGGGACAGGGGGGTACGAGCAGTACTTC,NA,TRBD1,TRBJ2-7,TRBV15
CASSQDWGGEGHGYTF,TGTGCCAGCAGCCAAGATTGGGGGGGAGAGGGGCATGGCTACACCTTC,NA,NA,TRBJ1-2,TRBV4-2
CASSLSTQETQYF,TGCGCCAGCAGCCTCAGTACCCAAGAGACCCAGTACTTC,NA,NA,TRBJ2-5,TRBV5-1
CASSLDVTRLFF,TGCGCCAGCAGCTTGGACGTCACAAGGCTGTTTTTT,NA,NA,TRBJ2-2,TRBV5-1
CASSLLQGADTQYF,TGTGCCAGCAGCTTACTACAGGGGGCAGATACGCAGTATTTT,large,TRBD1,TRBJ2-3,TRBV7-8
CASSLALGAREQYF,TGTGCCAGCAGCTTGGCCTTGGGGGCCCGCGAGCAGTACTTC,NA,NA,TRBJ2-7,TRBV5-4
CASSPSGPTRYGYTF,TGTGCCAGCAGTCCCTCAGGGCCTACGCGCTATGGCTACACCTTC,NA,NA,TRBJ1-2,TRBV2
CASSDRVQETQYF,TGTGCCAGCAGCGACAGAGTACAAGAGACCCAGTACTTC,NA,NA,TRBJ2-5,TRBV27
CASSLRQGHGYTF,TGTGCCAGCAGCTTGAGGCAGGGCCATGGCTACACCTTC,NA,NA,TRBJ1-2,TRBV5-6
CASSLAGGLQPQHF,TGTGCCAGCAGCTTGGCCGGGGGGCTACAGCCCCAGCATTTT,NA,NA,TRBJ1-5,TRBV5-8
CAWSPGGGLEQYF,TGTGCCTGGAGTCCTGGCGGGGGGCTCGAGCAGTACTTC,NA,TRBD2,TRBJ2-7,TRBV30
CASRDRGWGETQYF,TGTGCCAGCAGGGACAGGGGCTGGGGAGAGACCCAGTACTTC,NA,TRBD1,TRBJ2-5,TRBV25-1
CASRFPGTGAGEQYF,TGCGCCAGCAGATTCCCCGGGACAGGGGCGGGCGAGCAGTACTTC,NA,TRBD1,TRBJ2-7,TRBV5-1
CASSQDRGASPYEQYF,TGTGCCAGCAGCCAAGATCGCGGTGCTAGCCCCTACGAGCAGTACTTC,NA,NA,TRBJ2-7,TRBV4-2
CASSTDRGNLLTEAFF,TGCGCCAGCAGCACCGACAGGGGAAATCTACTTACTGAAGCTTTCTTT,NA,TRBD1,TRBJ1-1,TRBV5-1
CASSLSAGWGDGYTF,TGTGCCAGCAGCTTGTCGGCAGGGTGGGGGGATGGCTACACCTTC,NA,NA,TRBJ1-2,TRBV5-5
CASSVYGGSRGISSTDTQYF,TGTGCCAGCAGCGTATATGGCGGGAGTCGAGGAATTTCTAGCACAGATACGCAGTATTTT,NA,TRBD2,TRBJ2-3,TRBV9
CASSPGGRTYEQYF,TGTGCCAGCAGTCCCGGGGGGCGAACCTACGAGCAGTACTTC,NA,NA,TRBJ2-7,TRBV27
CASSHPGTRGNYGYTF,TGTGCCAGCAGCCACCCCGGGACGAGGGGGAACTATGGCTACACCTTC,NA,NA,TRBJ1-2,TRBV5-4
CASSVPADSYNEQFF,TGTGCCAGCAGTGTACCAGCGGACTCCTACAATGAGCAGTTCTTC,medium-sized,NA,TRBJ2-1,TRBV2
CASSELFWAGGYEQYF,TGTGCCAGCAGTGAACTATTTTGGGCAGGGGGCTACGAGCAGTACTTC,NA,TRBD1,TRBJ2-7,TRBV6-1
CASSRVWGMNTEAFF,TGTGCCAGCAGCCGAGTCTGGGGCATGAACACTGAAGCTTTCTTT,NA,NA,TRBJ1-1,TRBV14
CAIRTESSPTGYTF,TGTGCCATCCGGACAGAATCCAGCCCGACGGGCTACACCTTC,NA,NA,TRBJ1-2,TRBV10-3
CASSETGNYGYTF,TGCGCCAGCAGCGAGACAGGGAACTATGGCTACACCTTC,NA,TRBD1,TRBJ1-2,TRBV5-1
CASSLSGSADTQYF,TGTGCCAGCTCACTTAGCGGGAGTGCAGATACGCAGTATTTT,NA,TRBD2,TRBJ2-3,TRBV18
CASSPLNPPSGTPYEQYF,TGTGCCAGCAGTCCCTTAAACCCGCCTAGCGGGACCCCCTACGAGCAGTACTTC,NA,TRBD2,TRBJ2-7,TRBV25-1